This entry concerns a single TCR beta chain. The target of this receptor is not known. No much larger clone is present one base from it, and per-base qualities are unavailable. V ends up 4 bases short and J 8 bases short, with an unmatched junction base count of 8. CDR1 and CDR2 are read off the germline V gene as LGHNA and YNFKEQ. The CDR3 spans 15 residues, from the cysteine through the phenylalanine. The DNA shown is the 45-base CDR3, in frame from base 1. The data belong to a study of PD-1 blockade in classical Hodgkin lymphoma (dated by TCRdb to the early 2020s). As for the study more broadly: Nivolumab dosing was 3 mg/kg intravenously every 2 weeks, continuing until either disease progression or unacceptable toxicity. The study used TCR beta sequencing and CyTOF to define a peripheral blood immune signature of response to PD-1 blockade in classical Hodgkin lymphoma. On the study overall, not on this receptor specifically: Baseline diversity similar to that of newly diagnosed patients was observed in trial patients achieving complete response, whereas significantly lower diversity was observed in partial responders and progressors. Patients starting nivolumab less than 1 year after ASCT had lower diversity and were excluded from later analyses to avoid confounding by immune reconstitution. By C4D1, a significant rise was seen in CD4+ TCR diversity but not in CD8+ TCR diversity (p=0.0027 vs p=0.16), and the rise was most apparent among complete responders (p=0.02). The study was limited to a single clinical trial cohort, and causes of repertoire differences, possibly disease activity or prior therapy, remained undefined. Baseline TCR diversity was reported to be lower in newly diagnosed patients than in healthy donors and to be lower still in relapsed/refractory patients.

Genomic DNA was extracted with the Qiagen DNeasy kit from unsorted PBMCs and from negatively selected CD4+ and CD8+ fractions. TCR beta CDR3 regions were subjected to amplification by immunoSEQ multiplex PCR with primers that anneal to V and J segments. A synthetic immune receptor repertoire was used to minimize amplification bias, and any residual bias was removed computationally once sequencing was done. The published analysis was carried out like this. Custom Python scripts were used to quantify repertoire diversity as the Shannon entropy index. The unsorted, CD4+ and CD8+ repertoires were each analyzed separately, with the exception of combined analyses, where CD4+ and CD8+ sequences were merged in silico. A clone counted as expanded when the clone's frequency after treatment rose at least 2-fold relative to C1D1, and clones undetected at baseline were given a pseudocount of 0.5. Singleton clones were defined as clones with 0 or 1 copy at C1D1, and non-singleton clones were defined as clones with 2 or more copies. By matching protein sequences in sorted samples from the same patient, clones expanded in unsorted samples were annotated as CD4+, CD8+ or unknown. Wilcoxon tests on paired samples were used to test changes in diversity from C1D1 to C4D1. The table was pulled from immuneACCESS by TCRdb, which kept in-frame rearrangements only. Such tables lose some clones; where checked, under half of the loss comes from unresolved V genes, and the rest has no known cause. That table gives V, J and clone size, and the DNA gave D and trimming. Recorded for this sample are some 41,000 clones; approximately 70% of them occurred a single time. Approximately 3% of the sample is taken by the ten largest.

The sample's time point label, in plain terms: cycle 2 day 1 (C2D1) of nivolumab. All trial patients had relapsed after autologous stem cell transplantation, with cohorts A, B and C differing in prior brentuximab vedotin exposure. The trial cohort included 45 to 65 patients with relapsed/refractory classical Hodgkin lymphoma, and each patient had a best overall response of complete response, partial response or progressive disease. Single-agent nivolumab was administered to trial patients in the multi-cohort phase II CheckMate 205 trial. Best overall response was determined by an independent review committee according to the 2007 International Working Group response criteria. PBMCs from the trial were collected at three points: immediately before nivolumab initiation (C1D1), and during therapy at cycle 2 day 1 and cycle 4 day 1. Peripheral blood was collected in 8 mL Vacutainer Cell Preparation Tubes, from which PBMCs were isolated by centrifugation and then cryopreserved.

This clonotype originated in a human donor with classical Hodgkin lymphoma. The sequences come from peripheral blood mononuclear cells (PBMCs), collected before the second cycle of nivolumab. The chain links TRBV4-2 with TRBJ1-6, with 7 bases matching TRBD1. The base sequence is TGTGCCAGCAGCCGCCAAACAGGGGAGGATTCACCCCTCCACTTT. It specifies CASSRQTGEDSPLHF.